Listed here are 9 T cell receptor beta chains from one sample, sequenced in a study of vaccination and CD4 T cells after COVID-19. These receptors' targets are unknown. An Oncomine TCR Beta short-read assay was used to sequence the DNA from cultured CD4+ T cells. TCRdb recomputed calls from the PCR reads with MiXCR, one row per CDR3 protein. The table shows about 5,100 distinct CDR3 sequences, with 46% occurring only once. The treatment here: roughly 10-day PBMC culture with coronavirus spike peptide pools or control peptides (ViraFEST assay). Sequencing input: CD4+ T cells from blood, cultured in vitro. All receptors come from a human donor who had recovered from COVID-19.

The chain employs TRBV11-3 and TRBJ1-2; 7 bases are a match to TRBD1. J lost 7 bases, V lost 5 bases, and 7 bases had no gene match. There are 13 residues in the CDR3. Germline V gene lookup returns CDR1 SGHNT and CDR2 YENEEA. The CDR3 loop reads CASSARQGSGYTF. The DNA of the CDR3 is TGTGCCAGCAGCGCTCGACAGGGTTCTGGCTACACCTTC.

This clonotype was counted a single time. The chain carries TRBV12-3 or TRBV12-4 and TRBJ1-6; tentative D call: TRBD1 (5 bases). With 1 base removed from V and 9 bases from J, the gap between germline ends came to 13 bases. The length of the CDR3 is 15 residues. The CDR3 sequence is CASSLGAGISSPLHF. CDR3 coding DNA: TGTGCCAGCAGTTTAGGCGCAGGGATCAGTTCACCCCTCCACTTT.

The chain is built from TRBV5-1 and TRBJ2-2, with a weak D call TRBD1 (6 bases). Trimming removed 2 bases at V and 1 base at J, with 18 bases between. Germline CDR1 SGHRS, CDR2 YFSETQ. The CDR3 is 18 amino acids. The CDR3 sequence: CASSFLGGEALNTGELFF. The DNA of the CDR3 is TGCGCCAGCAGCTTCTTAGGGGGAGAAGCCTTGAACACCGGGGAGCTGTTTTTT. The full variable domain, rest sourced from reference TRBV5-1 and TRBJ2-2, is KAGVTQTPRYLIKTRGQQVTLSCSPISGHRSVSWYQQTPGQGLQFLFEYFSETQRNKGNFPGRFSGRQFSNSRSEMNVSTLELGDSALYLCASSFLGGEALNTGELFFGEGSRLTVL.

The J gene is TRBJ2-2, the V gene TRBV12-1; the table calls TRBD2, which could not be checked here. TRBV12-1 is reported as a pseudogene. The CDR3 is 16 amino acids. CDR3 amino acids: CASSYSGGPWTGELFF. CDR3 DNA sequence: TGTGCCAGCAGCTATAGCGGGGGGCCGTGGACCGGGGAGCTGTTTTTT.

The chain links TRBV12-5 to TRBJ1-6; a weak D match, TRBD1 (5 bases). The CDR3 loop spans 17 amino acids. Per the germline V gene, CDR1 is LGHNT and CDR2 is FRNRAP. Deletions cut 3 bases from V and 6 bases from J, with 18 bases between. The CDR3 nucleotides read TGTGCTAGTGGTTTCCCCCCAGGGAGCCCTTCTAATTCACCCCTCCACTTT. This translates into CASGFPPGSPSNSPLHF.

This clonotype was picked up a small number of times. The chain couples TRBV11-3 to TRBJ2-3; TRBD2 agrees at 11 bases. Trimming took 5 bases from V and 1 from J; bases not matched to a gene: 5. This CDR3 spans 16 amino acids. Per the germline V gene, CDR1 is SGHNT and CDR2 is YENEEA. CDR3 protein: CASSEIAGGGTDTQYF. For the CDR3, the DNA is TGTGCCAGCAGCGAGATAGCGGGGGGGGGCACAGATACGCAGTATTTT.

The sample holds a few counts of this clonotype. This chain uses TRBV11-3 with TRBJ2-1, with 16 bases lining up with TRBD2. V trimming: 1 base; J trimming: 5 bases; junction bases outside the gene matches: 5. Germline loops: CDR1 SGHNT, CDR2 YENEEA. The CDR3 runs to 18 residues. The CDR3 region has the DNA TGTGCCAGCAGCTTAGCCGGGACTAGCGGGGGGGAAAACAATGAGCAGTTCTTC. It encodes CASSLAGTSGGENNEQFF.

As for this clonotype: One end of the junction is discordant with germline, which a read error may explain. The V and J genes are TRBV20-1 and TRBJ2-7; TRBD2 aligns across 12 bases. Germline V gene lookup returns CDR1 DFQATT and CDR2 SNEGSKA (reference sequence). The CDR3 is 17 amino acids. CDR3 coding DNA: TGCAGTGCAAGAGATGGACTAGCGGGGACCCTCTCCTACGAGCAGTACTTC. It encodes CSARDGLAGTLSYEQYF.

This clonotype was picked up a small number of times. The chain is built from TRBV7-9 and TRBJ1-2; TRBD1 is a possible D gene (5 bases). V was cut by 5 bases and J by 8 bases, with 12 bases left in between. CDR1 and CDR2 (germline): SEHNR, FQNEAQ (reference sequence). The CDR3 is 12 amino acids. The CDR3 protein is CASSIIQGGYTF. The CDR3 DNA reads TGTGCCAGCAGCATTATCCAGGGAGGCTACACCTTC.